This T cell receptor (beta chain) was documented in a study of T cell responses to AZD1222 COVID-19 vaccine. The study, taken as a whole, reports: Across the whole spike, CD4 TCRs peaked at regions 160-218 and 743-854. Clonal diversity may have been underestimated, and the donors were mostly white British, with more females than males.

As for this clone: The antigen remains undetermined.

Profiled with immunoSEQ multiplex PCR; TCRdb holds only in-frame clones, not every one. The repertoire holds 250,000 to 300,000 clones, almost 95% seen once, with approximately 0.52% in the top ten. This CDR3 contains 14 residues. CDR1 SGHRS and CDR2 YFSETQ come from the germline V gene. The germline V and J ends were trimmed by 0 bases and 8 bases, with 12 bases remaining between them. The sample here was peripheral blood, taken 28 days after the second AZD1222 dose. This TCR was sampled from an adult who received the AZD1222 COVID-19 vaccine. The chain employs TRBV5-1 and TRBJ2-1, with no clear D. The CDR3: CASSLVSRRDEQFF. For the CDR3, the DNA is TGCGCCAGCAGCTTGGTTTCCCGCCGGGATGAGCAGTTCTTC.